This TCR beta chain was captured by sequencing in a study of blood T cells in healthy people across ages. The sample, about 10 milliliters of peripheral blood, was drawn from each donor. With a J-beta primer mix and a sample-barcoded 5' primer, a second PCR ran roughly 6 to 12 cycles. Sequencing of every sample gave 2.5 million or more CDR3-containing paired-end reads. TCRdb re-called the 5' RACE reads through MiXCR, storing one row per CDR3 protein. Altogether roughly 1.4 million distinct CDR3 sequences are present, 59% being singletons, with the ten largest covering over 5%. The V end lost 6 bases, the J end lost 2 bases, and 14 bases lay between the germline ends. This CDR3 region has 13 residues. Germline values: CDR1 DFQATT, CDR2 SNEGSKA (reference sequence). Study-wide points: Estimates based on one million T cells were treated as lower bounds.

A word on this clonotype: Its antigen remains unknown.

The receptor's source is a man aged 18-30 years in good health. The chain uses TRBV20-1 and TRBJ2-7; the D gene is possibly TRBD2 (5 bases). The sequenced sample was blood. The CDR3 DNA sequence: TGCAGTGCCAACGGACTGGGCACCTACGAGCAGTACTTC. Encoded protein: CSANGLGTYEQYF.